This entry is about one T cell receptor beta chain. Its matching antigen is unknown. The CDR3 contains 15 residues. CDR1 is SGHTA and CDR2 is FQGNSA in the germline V gene. The V end was cut by 1 base, the J end by 3 bases, with 12 bases between. This specimen comes from a study of cytomegalovirus exposure and HLA in healthy donors. Study-level points and caveats: A subsequent analysis found that TCR clusters from the first cohort also tended to co-occur in the 130 or so validation repertoires, with around 94% of cluster scores above 0.

Repertoires were generated with immunoSEQ multiplex PCR, while TCRdb's copy carries only in-frame clones and drops some. The sample has more than 250,000 clones, 87% seen once. The sample taken for sequencing was PBMCs. The chain uses TRBV7-2 and TRBJ2-5; the D gene is possibly TRBD2 (6 bases). The origin of this receptor is a woman aged 25 to 45 in good health and CMV-seropositive. CDR3 DNA: TGTGCCAGCAGCTTAGTGGGGGGACCGAAAGAGACCCAGTACTTC. As protein: CASSLVGGPKETQYF.